This T cell receptor beta chain was recorded in a study of graft-versus-host responses after intestinal transplantation (dated by TCRdb to the early 2020s). Notes on the research overall: Multivisceral, liver-intestinal, or isolated intestinal transplants were received by the recipients. To identify alloreactive clones, pre-transplant mixed lymphocyte reaction products were sequenced and then compared with unstimulated pre-transplant donor and recipient T cells. Rather than going through the commercial service, samples from a few later patients were sequenced in-house on an Illumina MiSeq and processed with MiXCR. After intestinal transplantation, graft-versus-host and host-versus-graft alloreactive T cell clones were followed in the graft, circulation and bone marrow using bulk TCR-beta CDR3 sequencing. The cohort enrolled around 23 intestinal transplant recipients including one retransplant, and a few patients lacking pretransplant specimens were excluded. Every recipient was given anti-thymocyte globulin induction, then maintenance tacrolimus and steroids for 3 to 4 years. A peak of at least 4% donor T cells among recipient peripheral blood mononuclear cells was the definition used for donor T cell macrochimerism. Broader findings and caveats from the paper: GvH clones were detected in recipient bone marrow, and some of these GvH clones were observed earlier in ileal mucosa or blood, consistent with an intestinal mucosal origin. In the allografts of patients with donor T cell macrochimerism, GvH to HvG T cell clonal ratios were high. Early after transplant, declines in HvG clones were associated with peak levels of circulating GvH clones. Conclusions were limited by the relatively low number and heterogeneity of intestinal transplant patients.

Intraepithelial and lamina propria lymphocytes were isolated from graft specimens using dithiothreitol, EDTA incubations and collagenase D digestion. Bulk TCR-beta sequencing was performed on serial intestinal graft biopsy specimens collected as late as 600 days after transplant. The library was built by means of the immunoSEQ multiplex PCR assay. High-throughput TCR-beta CDR3 sequencing of genomic DNA from most patients was performed by Adaptive Biotechnologies. The authors' analysis ran thus. TCR sequencing data for roughly 18 patients were retrieved from Adaptive's ImmunoSEQ software; three other patients were processed with MiXCR and VDJtools. CDR3 nucleotide sequences shared between donor and recipient were removed because the origin of such sequences could not be assigned. To be classed as alloreactive, a clone needed at least 2-fold expansion over unstimulated cells and a minimum CFSE-low frequency of 0.002% (template counts) or 0.001% (read counts). Clones were considered mappable if detected in sequenced pre-transplant spleen, lymph node, or MLR CFSE-low populations of the donor or recipient. The cumulative frequency of alloreactive clones was calculated as a percentage of all sequences, weighted by copy number. Drawn from immuneACCESS, this table holds only the in-frame rearrangements with V and J called that TCRdb kept. Clones are partly lost; checked studies trace under half to an unresolved V gene and leave the rest unexplained. V and J calls plus clone size are reproduced from that table; the DNA served to infer D and trimming. The sample table records 60,000 to 75,000 clones; around nine tenths of these occur just once. The leading ten clones occupy more than 1.5% of the sample.

With regard to this clone: The clone's antigen remains unknown. The input lacks base qualities; no much larger clone sits a single base away.

The germline V gene (reference sequence) provides CDR1 GTSNPN and CDR2 SVGIG. Counted from cysteine to phenylalanine, this CDR3 has 17 amino acids. Solely the CDR3 DNA is kept, with 51 bases framed from the first base. The germline ends are 18 bases apart after V is trimmed by 0 bases and J by 1 base. This chain joins TRBV30 to TRBJ1-1, and perhaps TRBD1 as D gene, on 6 matching bases. This TCR was recovered from a human patient who received an intestinal transplant, so some T cells may come from the graft donor. The sample here was ileum tissue, taken 357 days after transplant. Here the CDR3 is given as CAWSVRGRRGTNTEAFF. The DNA sequence is as follows: TGTGCCTGGAGTGTTCGGGGGCGTCGGGGGACGAACACTGAAGCTTTCTTT.